This is a list of T cell receptor beta chains from one sample in a study of shared clonotypes between healthy human individuals. The table came from immunoSEQ multiplex PCR; TCRdb's copy has only in-frame clones and leaves some out. The sample consists of about 2 million clones, just under 95% of them appearing once. What was sequenced was naive CD8+ T cells sorted from blood. The origin of the receptors is a man between 18 and 35 years old in good health. Both conserved end residues are part of each CDR3. The D gene is left open where the match is weak. Only part of the rows carry a size: once, few, many, or a class if the clone is expanded.

-,TRBV7-8,TRBJ1-5,-,CASSLSDLNQPQHF,TGTGCCAGCAGCTTATCGGACCTTAATCAGCCCCAGCATTTT
-,TRBV9,TRBJ2-7,-,CASSADGTSWDEQYF,TGTGCCAGCAGCGCGGACGGGACTTCTTGGGACGAGCAGTACTTC
-,TRBV6-1,TRBJ2-3,TRBD2,CASTGLAGEADTQYF,TGTGCCAGCACCGGACTAGCGGGAGAGGCAGATACGCAGTATTTT
-,TRBV29-1,TRBJ2-3,TRBD1,CSVNRGYTDTQYF,TGCAGCGTTAACAGGGGATACACAGATACGCAGTATTTT
-,TRBV7-9,TRBJ2-7,TRBD1,CASSQDRGEQYF,TGTGCCAGCAGCCAGGACAGGGGTGAGCAGTACTTC
-,TRBV27,TRBJ1-5,-,CASSLGSVGRDGNQPQHF,TGTGCCAGCAGTTTGGGGTCAGTGGGGCGTGACGGCAATCAGCCCCAGCATTTT
once,TRBV14,TRBJ2-1,-,CASSQAGPYNEQFF,TGTGCCAGCAGCCAAGCCGGGCCATACAATGAGCAGTTCTTC
-,TRBV11-2,TRBJ2-1,-,CASTGRGSYNEQFF,TGTGCCAGCACCGGTCGGGGTAGCTACAATGAGCAGTTCTTC
-,TRBV7-8,TRBJ2-5,-,CASSSDALQGLRETQYF,TGTGCCAGCAGCTCCGATGCACTTCAGGGGCTCCGAGAGACCCAGTACTTC
-,TRBV7-9,TRBJ2-5,TRBD2,CASSSGGAETQYF,TGTGCCAGCAGCTCGGGGGGTGCGGAGACCCAGTACTTC
-,TRBV5-4,TRBJ2-7,TRBD2,CASSFGTSGLPYEQYF,TGTGCCAGCAGCTTTGGGACTAGCGGGCTACCCTACGAGCAGTACTTC
-,TRBV2,TRBJ2-7,TRBD2,CASIITSGVTYEQYF,TGTGCCAGCATTATAACTAGCGGGGTGACTTACGAGCAGTACTTC
-,TRBV7-6,TRBJ2-7,-,CASSPGAGYEQYF,TGTGCCAGCAGCCCCGGGGCGGGCTACGAGCAGTACTTC
-,TRBV19,TRBJ2-1,-,CASSIEYRDEQFF,TGTGCCAGTAGTATAGAGTACAGGGATGAGCAGTTCTTC
-,TRBV6-1,TRBJ2-7,-,CASSEWGLAANYEQYF,TGTGCCAGCAGTGAATGGGGATTAGCGGCCAACTACGAGCAGTACTTC
-,TRBV7-9,TRBJ2-1,-,CASSLTIGAGEQFF,TGTGCCAGCAGCTTAACAATAGGGGCGGGTGAGCAGTTCTTC
-,TRBV7-9,TRBJ2-5,-,CASSPTVEYQETQYF,TGTGCCAGCAGCCCGACGGTAGAGTACCAAGAGACCCAGTACTTC
-,TRBV4-1,TRBJ2-7,TRBD1,CASSQANGTVYEQYF,TGCGCCAGCAGCCAAGCCAATGGGACAGTCTACGAGCAGTACTTC
-,TRBV7-6,TRBJ1-1,-,CASSLTQGRNTEAFF,TGTGCCAGCAGCTTAACTCAGGGTCGGAACACTGAAGCTTTCTTT
-,TRBV4-3,TRBJ1-3,TRBD1,CASSQDAGGRGNTIYF,TGCGCCAGCAGCCAAGACGCAGGGGGGCGAGGAAACACCATATATTTT
-,TRBV6-5,TRBJ1-1,-,CASSLDSLNTEAFF,TGTGCCAGCAGCCTGGACAGTTTGAACACTGAAGCTTTCTTT
-,TRBV11-2,TRBJ2-5,-,CASSLLGETQYF,TGTGCCAGCAGCCTACTCGGGGAGACCCAGTACTTC
once,TRBV4-3,TRBJ2-4,-,CASSEGWPKNIQYF,TGCGCCAGCAGCGAGGGGTGGCCGAAAAACATTCAGTACTTC
-,TRBV9,TRBJ2-7,-,CASSVGVNSYEQYF,TGTGCCAGCAGCGTAGGAGTTAACTCCTACGAGCAGTACTTC
-,TRBV5-8,TRBJ2-2,TRBD1,CASSWRTGTNTGELFF,TGTGCCAGCAGCTGGCGGACAGGGACTAACACCGGGGAGCTGTTTTTT
-,TRBV29-1,TRBJ2-3,TRBD1,CSVEDFAYSPGQVTDTQYF,TGCAGCGTTGAAGATTTCGCCTACAGCCCGGGACAGGTCACAGATACGCAGTATTTT
once,TRBV29-1,TRBJ2-7,TRBD2,CSVGSGGWGTYEQYF,TGCAGCGTTGGCAGCGGGGGGTGGGGAACCTACGAGCAGTACTTC
-,TRBV27,TRBJ1-5,TRBD1,CASRVTGGNQPQHF,TGTGCCAGCAGGGTGACAGGGGGCAATCAGCCCCAGCATTTT
-,TRBV4-2,TRBJ2-2,-,CASSQEDFSEGTGELFF,TGTGCCAGCAGCCAGGAGGATTTCTCCGAGGGCACCGGGGAGCTGTTTTTT
-,TRBV19,TRBJ2-7,TRBD2,CASSIFAGGNEQYF,TGTGCCAGTAGTATATTTGCGGGAGGGAACGAGCAGTACTTC
-,TRBV4-2,TRBJ2-3,-,CASSQGSTDTQYF,TGTGCCAGCAGCCAAGGAAGCACAGATACGCAGTATTTT
-,TRBV13,TRBJ2-7,-,CASSSYTGPNEQYF,TGTGCCAGCAGCTCTTATACAGGGCCCAACGAGCAGTACTTC
-,TRBV9,TRBJ2-7,TRBD1,CASSEGQGAGYEQYF,TGTGCCAGCAGCGAGGGACAGGGGGCGGGCTACGAGCAGTACTTC
-,TRBV30,TRBJ2-7,TRBD1,CAWSDLGQGGYEQYF,TGTGCCTGGAGTGACCTCGGACAGGGAGGCTACGAGCAGTACTTC
-,TRBV4-1,TRBJ2-3,-,CASSQDGGTDTQYF,TGCGCCAGCAGCCAAGATGGGGGCACAGATACGCAGTATTTT
-,TRBV7-9,TRBJ2-7,TRBD2,CASSLILAGGYEQYF,TGTGCCAGCAGCTTAATATTAGCGGGGGGATACGAGCAGTACTTC
-,TRBV9,TRBJ2-1,TRBD1,CASSYSGTGHNEQFF,TGTGCCAGCAGCTACTCCGGGACAGGTCACAATGAGCAGTTCTTC
-,TRBV6-6,TRBJ2-7,TRBD2,CASSYDSSGSYEQYF,TGTGCCAGCAGTTACGATTCTAGCGGTTCCTACGAGCAGTACTTC
-,TRBV5-1,TRBJ2-7,-,CASSLGGTAKTYEQYF,TGCGCCAGCAGCTTGGGAGGGACGGCGAAGACCTACGAGCAGTACTTC
-,TRBV21-1,TRBJ1-6,-,CARDSATKYNSPLHF,TGTGCCAGGGACAGTGCCACAAAATATAATTCACCCCTCCACTTT
-,TRBV2,TRBJ2-3,-,CASSEDTGVGTDTQYF,TGTGCCAGCAGTGAAGATACGGGGGTGGGGACAGATACGCAGTATTTT
-,TRBV7-9,TRBJ2-2,-,CASSGGAGELFF,TGTGCCAGCAGTGGTGGAGCCGGGGAGCTGTTTTTT
-,TRBV27,TRBJ1-5,-,CASSFQWEAREGRQPQHF,TGTGCCAGCAGTTTTCAGTGGGAGGCCAGGGAGGGACGGCAGCCCCAGCATTTT
-,TRBV4-1,TRBJ2-2,TRBD1,CASSQVQGSTGELFF,TGCGCCAGCAGCCAAGTACAGGGGAGCACCGGGGAGCTGTTTTTT
-,TRBV12-5,TRBJ1-2,-,CASGTGSNYGYTF,TGTGCTAGTGGTACAGGGTCCAACTATGGCTACACCTTC
-,TRBV19,TRBJ1-1,TRBD1,CASSSRTGERNTEAFF,TGTGCCAGTAGTTCCCGGACAGGGGAAAGGAACACTGAAGCTTTCTTT
-,TRBV4-3,TRBJ2-7,-,CASSQEIGTSYEQYF,TGCGCCAGCAGCCAAGAAATAGGAACCTCCTACGAGCAGTACTTC
-,TRBV5-4,TRBJ2-1,TRBD2,CASSPGLAGGPSYNEQFF,TGTGCCAGCAGCCCGGGACTAGCGGGGGGCCCTAGCTACAATGAGCAGTTCTTC
-,TRBV13,TRBJ2-7,TRBD1,CASSPYRDRDEQYF,TGTGCCAGCAGCCCATACCGGGACAGGGACGAGCAGTACTTC